The rows below give T cell receptor beta chains drawn from one sample of a study of beta chain features in type 1 diabetes. TCRdb keeps only in-frame clones here, not all; method: immunoSEQ multiplex PCR. The sample lists 330,000 or so clones, roughly a fifth occurring once. The sequencing input was naive CD4+ T cells from blood. The receptor set was obtained from a woman between 18 and 29 years old in good health. Each CDR3 is given with its conserved first and last residue. The D gene is left open where the match is weak. Size is omitted from some rows. Given values are once, few, many or a class for expanded clones.

clone_size d_call j_call cdr3_length v_call cdr3_nt cdr3_aa
few NA TRBJ1-1 11 TRBV30 TGTGCCTGGAGTGTTTCAGCTGAAGCTTTCTTT CAWSVSAEAFF
NA NA TRBJ1-1 14 TRBV5-6 TGTGCCAGCAGCCTCTTGGGGGCGGACACTGAAGCTTTCTTT CASSLLGADTEAFF
few TRBD2 TRBJ2-5 16 TRBV7-2 TGTGCCAGCAGCCGGACTAGCGGGGGGCTAGGAGAGACCCAGTACTTC CASSRTSGGLGETQYF
few TRBD2 TRBJ2-7 15 TRBV4-1 TGCGCCAGCAGCCAAGGCGCGGGGGGGACCTACGAGCAGTACTTC CASSQGAGGTYEQYF
NA NA TRBJ1-1 13 TRBV2 TGTGCCAGCACCGCGGACATGAACACTGAAGCTTTCTTT CASTADMNTEAFF
NA NA TRBJ2-7 15 TRBV4-2 TGTGCCAGCAGCCAAGATGTAACAGGCCCCTACGAGCAGTACTTC CASSQDVTGPYEQYF
NA NA TRBJ1-2 11 TRBV10-3 TGTGCCATCAGTTTTAGCTATGGCTACACCTTC CAISFSYGYTF
few TRBD1 TRBJ1-5 15 TRBV7-2 TGTGCCAGCAGCATCGGGACAGGGGTCAATCAGCCCCAGCATTTT CASSIGTGVNQPQHF
NA TRBD1 TRBJ2-1 14 TRBV7-3 TGTGCCAGCAGCCTAACCTCGGACAGGCATGAGCAGTTCTTC CASSLTSDRHEQFF
NA TRBD1 TRBJ2-7 16 TRBV30 TGTGCCTGGAGTGTCTTTCCCGGGACAGGGGGCCCCGAGCAGTACTTC CAWSVFPGTGGPEQYF
NA TRBD2 TRBJ2-1 13 TRBV4-1 TGCGCCAGCAGCCAGTTTGTAGCGGGGGAGCAGTTCTTC CASSQFVAGEQFF
NA TRBD2 TRBJ2-1 15 TRBV23-1 TGCGCCAGCAGTCAATCGAGGGGACTAGCGGGGGAGCAGTTCTTC CASSQSRGLAGEQFF
NA TRBD2 TRBJ2-1 13 TRBV7-2 TGTGCCAGCAGCCCGTGGACTAGCACTGAGCAGTTCTTC CASSPWTSTEQFF
few NA TRBJ2-2 15 TRBV27 TGTGCCAGCAGCCGTTATCGACTAGACACCGGGGAGCTGTTTTTT CASSRYRLDTGELFF
few NA TRBJ2-5 14 TRBV15 TGTGCCACCAGCAGGGACCCAGGGGCAGAGACCCAGTACTTC CATSRDPGAETQYF
NA NA TRBJ1-1 14 TRBV5-1 TGCGCCAGCCGGCACGGGACAAAGAACACTGAAGCTTTCTTT CASRHGTKNTEAFF
NA NA TRBJ2-1 14 TRBV5-6 TGTGCCAGCAGCTTGGGGAGGGATTACAATGAGCAGTTCTTC CASSLGRDYNEQFF
few TRBD1 TRBJ1-2 12 TRBV30 TGTGCCTGGGTCCGGGACAGCTATGGCTACACCTTC CAWVRDSYGYTF
few TRBD1 TRBJ2-7 13 TRBV29-1 TGCAGCGTTGAAAAACAGGGGATTGGGGAGCAGTACTTC CSVEKQGIGEQYF
few TRBD2 TRBJ2-1 16 TRBV5-4 TGTGCCAGCAGCTTGGGACTAGCGGAGCTCTACAATGAGCAGTTCTTC CASSLGLAELYNEQFF
NA NA TRBJ1-2 10 TRBV30 TGTGCCTGTCGACAGCATGGCTACACCTTC CACRQHGYTF
NA TRBD1 TRBJ1-1 14 TRBV7-2 TGTGCCAGCAGCTTAGTTCAGGGGGCTGGCGAAGCTTTCTTT CASSLVQGAGEAFF
NA NA TRBJ1-2 11 TRBV7-2 TGTGCCAGCAGCTTGAACTCTGGCTACACCTTC CASSLNSGYTF
few TRBD1 TRBJ1-4 16 TRBV5-4 TGTGCCAGCAGCTTGGACGTGTTAGGGACAGAAGAAAAACTGTTTTTT CASSLDVLGTEEKLFF
few NA TRBJ2-3 15 TRBV7-2 TGTGCCAGCAGCTTATACTCGGGTCGGACAGATACGCAGTATTTT CASSLYSGRTDTQYF
few NA TRBJ1-1 13 TRBV18 TGTGCCAACAGCGACGGGATGAACACTGAAGCTTTCTTT CANSDGMNTEAFF
few NA TRBJ1-1 16 TRBV30 TGTGCCTGGAGTGTAGGTCAGGGCTTATCGAACACTGAAGCTTTCTTT CAWSVGQGLSNTEAFF
few TRBD1 TRBJ2-2 15 TRBV11-1 TGTGCCAGCACCTTTGACAGGGCGAGACCCGGGGAGCTGTTTTTT CASTFDRARPGELFF
NA NA TRBJ2-1 15 TRBV9 TGTGCCAGCAGCGAGCGACCGAACTCCTACAATGAGCAGTTCTTC CASSERPNSYNEQFF
few NA TRBJ2-1 15 TRBV5-1 TGCGCCAGCAGCTTGGTTTTTAGCGCCTACAATGAGCAGTTCTTC CASSLVFSAYNEQFF
NA TRBD1 TRBJ2-2 17 TRBV29-1 TGCAGCGTCTCTATTCCCACAGGGGGCCCCGTGCCCGGGGAGCTGTTTTTT CSVSIPTGGPVPGELFF
few NA TRBJ1-1 12 TRBV29-1 TGCAGCGTTTCGACAGGGAACACTGAAGCTTTCTTT CSVSTGNTEAFF
NA NA TRBJ1-1 13 TRBV9 TGTGCCAGCAGCGTGACAGGGAACACTGAAGCTTTCTTT CASSVTGNTEAFF
few TRBD2 TRBJ2-7 14 TRBV7-4 TGTGCCAGTAACGGGACTAGCGAACAATACGAGCAGTACTTC CASNGTSEQYEQYF
NA NA TRBJ2-5 12 TRBV9 TGTGCCAGCAGCCCCAGCGATGAGACCCAGTACTTC CASSPSDETQYF
NA NA TRBJ1-5 13 TRBV7-2 TGTGCCAGCAGCTCAGTGTACAATCAGCCCCAGCATTTT CASSSVYNQPQHF
NA NA TRBJ2-2 15 TRBV9 TGTGCCAGCAGCGTAGGTAATAGCGGAAGCGGGGAGCTGTTTTTT CASSVGNSGSGELFF
NA TRBD1 TRBJ1-1 13 TRBV29-1 TGCAGCGTAAGCCGGGACAGTGACTATGAAGCTTTCTTT CSVSRDSDYEAFF
NA NA TRBJ2-7 15 TRBV11-2 TGTGCCAGCAGCCTGGGGGAGGGGACACACTACGAGCAGTACTTC CASSLGEGTHYEQYF
NA NA TRBJ1-2 13 TRBV5-1 TGCGCCAGCAGCCCCGACAGGATTCGTGGCTACACCTTC CASSPDRIRGYTF
NA TRBD2 TRBJ2-1 16 TRBV7-2 TGTGCCAGCAGCCTAGTCGGAGCGGGGGTTTACAATGAGCAGTTCTTC CASSLVGAGVYNEQFF
few TRBD2 TRBJ2-1 15 TRBV7-2 TGTGCCAGCAGCTGGACTAGCGGGAGTGATAATGAGCAGTTCTTC CASSWTSGSDNEQFF
few NA TRBJ1-4 14 TRBV30 TGTGCCTGCCCCCCAGGGGCAACTAATGAAAAACTGTTTTTT CACPPGATNEKLFF
few NA TRBJ1-5 13 TRBV19 TGTGCCAGTAATGACAGAGGCAATCAGCCCCAGCATTTT CASNDRGNQPQHF
few TRBD1 TRBJ2-7 16 TRBV4-3 TGCGCCAGCAGCCAAGATACTGGGACAGGGAACTACGAGCAGTACTTC CASSQDTGTGNYEQYF
NA TRBD2 TRBJ2-2 14 TRBV5-1 TGCGCCAGCAGCTCGGGACTAGAAGTCGGGGAGCTGTTTTTT CASSSGLEVGELFF
few NA TRBJ2-6 12 TRBV30 TGTGCTGGGAGCTCTGGGGCCAACGTCCTGACTTTC CAGSSGANVLTF
few NA TRBJ1-2 14 TRBV2 TGTGCCAGCAGTGAGGTACAGCTCAAAGGCGGCTACACCTTC CASSEVQLKGGYTF
NA TRBD2 TRBJ2-7 14 TRBV6-5 TGTGCCAGCAGCCGCGGGGGGCACTTCTACGAGCAGTACTTC CASSRGGHFYEQYF
few TRBD1 TRBJ1-2 18 TRBV27 TGTGCCAGCAGTACAAGGGGGACAGGGGGCATCCAGAACTATGGCTACACCTTC CASSTRGTGGIQNYGYTF
few NA TRBJ2-1 12 TRBV18 TGTGCCAGCTCAACCCGGGGAAATGAGCAGTTCTTC CASSTRGNEQFF
NA TRBD2 TRBJ2-3 14 TRBV29-1 TGCAGCGTTCCACAGCTAGCGGGAGCAGATACGCAGTATTTT CSVPQLAGADTQYF
NA TRBD1 TRBJ1-1 16 TRBV7-9 TGTGCCAGCAGCTTAGCGAGGACAGGGGGAGACACTGAAGCTTTCTTT CASSLARTGGDTEAFF
NA NA TRBJ2-1 15 TRBV18 TGTGCCAGCTCACCAGCGGAACGGTCCTACAATGAGCAGTTCTTC CASSPAERSYNEQFF
NA NA TRBJ2-5 14 TRBV11-2 TGTGCCAGCAGCCCTCGGAGAGTGAGAGAGACCCAGTACTTC CASSPRRVRETQYF